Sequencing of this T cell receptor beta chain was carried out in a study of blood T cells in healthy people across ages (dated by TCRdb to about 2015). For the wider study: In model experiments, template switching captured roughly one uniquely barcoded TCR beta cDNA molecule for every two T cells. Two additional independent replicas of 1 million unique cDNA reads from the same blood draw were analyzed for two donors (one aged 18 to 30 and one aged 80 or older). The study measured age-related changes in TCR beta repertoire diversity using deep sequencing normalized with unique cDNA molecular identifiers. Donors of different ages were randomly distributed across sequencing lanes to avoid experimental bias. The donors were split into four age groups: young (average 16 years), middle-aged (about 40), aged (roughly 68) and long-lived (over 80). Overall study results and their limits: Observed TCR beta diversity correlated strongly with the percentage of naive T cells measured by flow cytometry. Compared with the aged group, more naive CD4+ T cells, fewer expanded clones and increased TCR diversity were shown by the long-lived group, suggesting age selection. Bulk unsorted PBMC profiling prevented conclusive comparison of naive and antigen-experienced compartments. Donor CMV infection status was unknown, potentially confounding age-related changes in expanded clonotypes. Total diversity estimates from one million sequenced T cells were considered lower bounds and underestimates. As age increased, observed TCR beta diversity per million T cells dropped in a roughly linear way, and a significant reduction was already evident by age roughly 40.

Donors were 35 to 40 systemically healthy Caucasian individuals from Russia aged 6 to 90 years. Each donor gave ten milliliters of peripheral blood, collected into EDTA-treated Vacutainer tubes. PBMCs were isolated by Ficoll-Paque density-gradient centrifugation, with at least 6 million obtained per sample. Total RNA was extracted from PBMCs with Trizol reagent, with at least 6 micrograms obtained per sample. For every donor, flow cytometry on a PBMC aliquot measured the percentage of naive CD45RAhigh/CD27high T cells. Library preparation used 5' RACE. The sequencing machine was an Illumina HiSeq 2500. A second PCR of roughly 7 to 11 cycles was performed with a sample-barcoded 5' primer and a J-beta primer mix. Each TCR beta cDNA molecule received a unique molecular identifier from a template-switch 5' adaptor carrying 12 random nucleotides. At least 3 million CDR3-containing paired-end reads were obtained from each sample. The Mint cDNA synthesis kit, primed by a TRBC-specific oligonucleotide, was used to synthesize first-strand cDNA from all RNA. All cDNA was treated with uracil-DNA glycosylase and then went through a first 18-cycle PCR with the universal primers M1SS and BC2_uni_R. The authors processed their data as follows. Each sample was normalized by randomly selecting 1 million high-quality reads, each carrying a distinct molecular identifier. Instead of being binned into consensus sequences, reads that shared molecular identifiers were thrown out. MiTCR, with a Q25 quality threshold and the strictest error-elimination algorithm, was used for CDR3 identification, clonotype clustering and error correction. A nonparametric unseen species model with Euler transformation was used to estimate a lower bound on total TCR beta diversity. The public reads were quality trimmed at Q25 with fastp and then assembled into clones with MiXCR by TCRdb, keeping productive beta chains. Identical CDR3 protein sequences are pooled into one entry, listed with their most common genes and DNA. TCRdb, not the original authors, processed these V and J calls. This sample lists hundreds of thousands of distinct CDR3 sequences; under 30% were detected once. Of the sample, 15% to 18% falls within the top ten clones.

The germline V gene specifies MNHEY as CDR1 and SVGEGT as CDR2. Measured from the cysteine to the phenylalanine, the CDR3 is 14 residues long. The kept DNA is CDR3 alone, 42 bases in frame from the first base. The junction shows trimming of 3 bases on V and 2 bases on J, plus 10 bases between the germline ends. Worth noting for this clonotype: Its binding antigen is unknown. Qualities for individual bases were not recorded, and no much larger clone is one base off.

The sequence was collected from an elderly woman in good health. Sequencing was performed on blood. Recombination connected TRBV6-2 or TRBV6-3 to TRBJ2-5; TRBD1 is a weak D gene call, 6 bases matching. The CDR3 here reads CASSYTGWQETQYF. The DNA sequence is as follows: TGTGCCAGCAGTTATACAGGGTGGCAAGAGACCCAGTACTTC.